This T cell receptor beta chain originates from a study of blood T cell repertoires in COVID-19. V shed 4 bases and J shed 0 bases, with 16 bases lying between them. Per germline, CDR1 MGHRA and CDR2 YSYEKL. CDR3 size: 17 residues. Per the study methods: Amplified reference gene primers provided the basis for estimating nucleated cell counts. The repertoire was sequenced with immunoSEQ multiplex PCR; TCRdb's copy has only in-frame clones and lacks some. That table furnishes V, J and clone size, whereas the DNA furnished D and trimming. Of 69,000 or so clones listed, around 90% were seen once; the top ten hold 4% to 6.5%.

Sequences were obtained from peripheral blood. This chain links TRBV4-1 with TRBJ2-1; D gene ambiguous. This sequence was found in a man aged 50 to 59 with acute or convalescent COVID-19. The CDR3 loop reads CASSPLVVGSSYNEQFF. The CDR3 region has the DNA TGCGCCAGCAGCCCCCTTGTTGTCGGTAGCTCCTACAATGAGCAGTTCTTC.